The sequence of this T cell receptor (beta chain) was determined in a study of cytomegalovirus exposure and HLA in healthy donors. Vbeta (60) and Jbeta (13) primers were used in the PCR. Clones were sequenced by immunoSEQ multiplex PCR, and TCRdb holds only the in-frame ones, with some missing. The repertoire consists of some 110,000 clones, with 76% occurring once and the leading ten covering about 15%. This clone was recorded only once. This CDR3 comprises 15 residues. CDR1 and CDR2 from the germline V gene are SGHNT and YYREEE (reference sequence). Trimming stripped 3 bases from V and 5 bases from J, with 15 bases between.

The chain carries TRBV5-4 and TRBJ2-1, with D tentatively TRBD1 (5 bases). The sequence derives from a man in his forties or fifties in good health and CMV-seropositive. The sequenced sample consisted of PBMCs. CDR3 region: CASSSPGRANNEQFF. The CDR3 DNA sequence: TGTGCCAGCAGCTCCCCCGGCAGGGCAAACAATGAGCAGTTCTTC.